One sample yielded the 21 T cell receptor beta chains listed below, sequenced in a study of blood T cell repertoires in COVID-19. Data came from immunoSEQ multiplex PCR; TCRdb stores just in-frame clones and leaves some out. This table has over 200,000 clones, 75% to 90% appearing once. Material: peripheral blood. These receptors originate from a man under 40 with COVID-19, enrolled during active disease.

CDR3 DNA: TGTGCCAGCAGCGCGTCGACTAGCGGATTTTACGAGCAGTACTTC. Translation: CASSASTSGFYEQYF. The V call is TRBV9, the J call TRBJ2-7, with TRBD2 identical over 9 bases. Germline trimming cut 3 bases from V and 4 bases from J; bases unmatched to any gene: 8. The CDR3 runs to 15 residues. CDR1 is SGDLS, CDR2 YYNGEE, per germline.

The count of this clone is one. The gene calls are TRBV30 and TRBJ2-3, with TRBD2 identical over 9 bases. In germline, CDR1 is GTSNPN, CDR2 SVGIG (reference sequence). Trimming removed 0 bases from V and 2 bases from J; junction bases left unmatched: 12. This CDR3 has 18 amino acids. The CDR3 sequence: CAWSVLGLAPSYTDTQYF. DNA for the CDR3: TGTGCCTGGAGTGTACTGGGACTAGCTCCCAGTTACACAGATACGCAGTATTTT.

This clone occurred a few times. The rearrangement uses TRBV19 and TRBJ1-5, with D tentatively TRBD1 (6 bases). Trimming cost V 0 bases and J 10 bases, with 13 bases left between them. The CDR3 is 14 residues long. The germline CDR1 and CDR2 sequences are LNHDA and SQIVND (reference sequence). CDR3 loop: CASSIEGGGRPQHF. In DNA, the CDR3 is TGTGCCAGTAGTATAGAAGGCGGGGGGCGACCCCAGCATTTT. Full variable domain (outside the CDR3, taken from reference TRBV19 and TRBJ1-5): DGGITQSPKYLFRKEGQNVTLSCEQNLNHDAMYWYRQDPGQGLRLIYYSQIVNDFQKGDIAEGYSVSREKKESFPLTVTSAQKNPTAFYLCASSIEGGGRPQHFGDGTRLSIL.

The chain's CDR3 is CASSPLQGVYGYTF. CDR3 nucleotides: TGTGCCAGCAGTCCCCTTCAGGGTGTCTATGGCTACACCTTC. The chain joins TRBV6-6 to TRBJ1-2; weak D call: TRBD1 (5 bases). This CDR3 spans 14 amino acids. Trimming removed 5 bases at V and 4 bases at J, with 14 bases between. In germline, CDR1 is MNHNY, CDR2 SVGAGI (reference sequence).

The chain employs TRBV6-2 or TRBV6-3 and TRBJ2-1; TRBD1 matches at 8 bases. The CDR3 runs 13 residues. Germline V gives CDR1 MNHEY, CDR2 SVGEGT. V lost 5 bases, J lost 12 bases, and 9 bases stayed unmatched. DNA of the CDR3: TGTGCCAGCAGTGACAGGGGACGTGAGAGGCAGTTCTTC. Translating it yields CASSDRGRERQFF.

The chain carries TRBV3-1 (or the pseudogene TRBV3-2) and TRBJ1-4; no clear D gene. V was pared by 2 bases and J by 3 bases, with 13 bases between. CDR1 is LGHDT and CDR2 is YNNKEL in the germline V gene (reference sequence). CDR3 length: 16 residues. The CDR3 sequence is CASSQPHGSSNEKLFF. CDR3 in DNA: TGTGCCAGCAGCCAACCCCACGGGTCCTCTAATGAAAAACTGTTTTTT.

The V gene is TRBV24-1, the J gene TRBJ1-4, with D perhaps matching TRBD1 (5 bases). Trimming removed 4 bases from V and 5 bases from J, with 16 bases in between. The CDR3 loop spans 16 amino acids. Germline-derived CDR1 and CDR2 are KGHDR and SFDVKD. CDR3 in DNA: TGTGCCACCAGTGACGCCAGGACAAGCCTAAATGAAAAACTGTTTTTT. Amino acids: CATSDARTSLNEKLFF.

This clone turned up a few times. The V and J genes are TRBV30 and TRBJ2-1, with D perhaps matching TRBD2 (7 bases). V was clipped by 0 bases and J by 1 base, with 10 bases between them. Germline values: CDR1 GTSNPN, CDR2 SVGIG (reference sequence). The CDR3 has 15 residues. CDR3 nucleotide sequence: TGTGCCTGGAGTGTACGGGGGGCGTCCTACAATGAGCAGTTCTTC. Its protein is CAWSVRGASYNEQFF.

The V and J genes are TRBV24-1 and TRBJ2-1; TRBD1 is a possible D gene (5 bases). Germline V gene sequence: CDR1 KGHDR, CDR2 SFDVKD. The CDR3 loop spans 12 amino acids. V was shortened by 0 bases and J by 12 bases, with 8 bases between the two germline ends. CDR3 nucleotide sequence: TGTGCCACCAGTGATTTGGGACACCCGCAGTTCTTC. Its translation is CATSDLGHPQFF.

The chain couples TRBV6-5 to TRBJ2-3; 10 bases match TRBD1. The junction had 8 bases not matched to a gene; V was cut back by 4 bases and J by 7 bases. The CDR3 is made up of 15 amino acids. Germline V gene sequence: CDR1 MNHEY, CDR2 SVGAGI. The CDR3 loop is CASSSGQGLGNTQYF. The CDR3 region has the DNA TGTGCCAGCAGTTCGGGACAGGGGCTTGGGAATACGCAGTATTTT.

The rearrangement joins TRBV7-3 to TRBJ2-3, with a weak D call TRBD1 (6 bases). V lost 0 bases, J lost 3 bases, and 10 bases lay in between. This CDR3 comprises 15 residues. Germline CDR1 is SGHTA and CDR2 is FQGTGA. This chain's CDR3 is CASSLTGAVTDTQYF. The CDR3 DNA sequence: TGTGCCAGCAGCTTAACGGGGGCCGTAACAGATACGCAGTATTTT.

This rearrangement joins TRBV30 to TRBJ2-7; 8 bases align to TRBD1. J lost 2 bases, V lost 5 bases, and 2 bases had no gene match. This CDR3 spans 12 amino acids. Germline loops: CDR1 GTSNPN, CDR2 SVGIG (reference sequence). The CDR3 here is CAWQDRAYEQYF. The CDR3 nucleotides read TGTGCCTGGCAGGACAGGGCCTACGAGCAGTACTTC.

The chain joins TRBV18 to TRBJ1-6, with D unclear. V was trimmed by 1 base and J by 8 bases, leaving 12 bases between them. Germline CDR1 reads KGHSH; CDR2 reads LQKENI. The CDR3 has 15 amino acids. DNA for the CDR3: TGTGCCAGCTCACCACAACGCGTCGGGGATTCACCCCTCCACTTT. It yields the protein CASSPQRVGDSPLHF. Full variable domain (remainder filled in from reference TRBV18 and TRBJ1-6): NAGVMQNPRHLVRRRGQEARLRCSPMKGHSHVYWYRQLPEEGLKFMVYLQKENIIDESGMPKERFSAEFPKEGPSILRIQQVVRGDSAAYFCASSPQRVGDSPLHFGNGTRLTVT.

V and J are TRBV10-3 and TRBJ1-2, with TRBD1 as a possible D gene (6 bases). Germline values: CDR1 ENHRY, CDR2 SYGVKD. CDR3 length: 15 residues. The germline V and J ends were trimmed by 0 bases and 1 base, with 9 bases remaining between them. CDR3 region: CAISESQQGNYGYTF. Here the CDR3 DNA reads TGTGCCATCAGTGAGTCCCAACAGGGTAACTATGGCTACACCTTC.

The rearrangement joins TRBV7-2 to TRBJ2-7, with TRBD2 matching over 9 bases. Per germline, CDR1 SGHTA and CDR2 FQGNSA. Trimming cost V 3 bases and J 2 bases; bases outside gene matches: 5. The CDR3 loop spans 15 amino acids. Here the CDR3 reads CASSFLLAGTYEQYF. CDR3 DNA sequence: TGTGCCAGCAGCTTCCTACTAGCGGGTACCTACGAGCAGTACTTC.

This clone occurred a few times. The chain carries TRBV7-2 and TRBJ1-2, with 9 nucleotides matching TRBD1. The CDR3 loop spans 13 amino acids. Looked up from germline, CDR1 is SGHTA and CDR2 is FQGNSA. V trimming: 10 bases; J trimming: 8 bases; junction bases outside the gene matches: 11. CDR3 DNA sequence: TGTGCCACCTCCCGGGGACAGGGCTCCGGCTACACCTTC. Translated: CATSRGQGSGYTF.

This chain connects TRBV19 to TRBJ2-2; no firm D call. Trimming cost V 3 bases and J 1 base, with 9 bases left between them. Per the germline V gene, CDR1 is LNHDA and CDR2 is SQIVND (reference sequence). The CDR3 contains 15 residues. The CDR3 region is CASSMGHLNTGELFF. The CDR3 coding sequence is TGTGCCAGTAGTATGGGCCACTTGAACACCGGGGAGCTGTTTTTT.

The chain joins TRBV24-1 to TRBJ2-2; the D gene is possibly TRBD1 (5 bases). The CDR3 runs 12 residues. Trimming took off 7 bases at V and 5 bases at J, with 7 bases between the two ends. Germline CDR1 KGHDR, CDR2 SFDVKD. CDR3 DNA: TGTGCCACCAGGAAGGGGACCGGGGAGCTGTTTTTT. Translation gives CATRKGTGELFF.

The gene calls are TRBV18 and TRBJ1-6; 7 bases agree with TRBD1. The V gene end was trimmed by 4 bases and the J gene end by 0 bases; junction bases not matched to a gene: 0. Germline CDR1 KGHSH, CDR2 LQKENI. The CDR3 extends over 15 amino acids. CDR3 sequence (DNA): TGTGCCAGCTCACGGGACAGCTCCTATAATTCACCCCTCCACTTT. Translating it yields CASSRDSSYNSPLHF.

The J gene is TRBJ1-1, the V gene TRBV15; D unresolved. V was pared by 7 bases and J by 3 bases, with 21 bases between. Germline V gene lookup returns CDR1 LNHNV and CDR2 YYDKDF (reference sequence). The CDR3 covers 16 residues. For the CDR3, the DNA is TGTGCCACCAAACCCGGTATAGCGGGTCGTGACACTGAAGCTTTCTTT. This codes for CATKPGIAGRDTEAFF.

The V and J genes are TRBV27 and TRBJ1-5, with 10 positions matching TRBD1. V shed 6 bases, J shed 3 bases, and the junction held 14 bases outside the gene matches. CDR3 length: 18 amino acids. Germline-derived CDR1 and CDR2 are MNHEY and SMNVEV (reference sequence). This CDR3 reads CASSLKMPGQGPNQPQHF. The CDR3 region has the DNA TGTGCCAGCAGCCTCAAAATGCCGGGACAGGGGCCCAATCAGCCCCAGCATTTT.